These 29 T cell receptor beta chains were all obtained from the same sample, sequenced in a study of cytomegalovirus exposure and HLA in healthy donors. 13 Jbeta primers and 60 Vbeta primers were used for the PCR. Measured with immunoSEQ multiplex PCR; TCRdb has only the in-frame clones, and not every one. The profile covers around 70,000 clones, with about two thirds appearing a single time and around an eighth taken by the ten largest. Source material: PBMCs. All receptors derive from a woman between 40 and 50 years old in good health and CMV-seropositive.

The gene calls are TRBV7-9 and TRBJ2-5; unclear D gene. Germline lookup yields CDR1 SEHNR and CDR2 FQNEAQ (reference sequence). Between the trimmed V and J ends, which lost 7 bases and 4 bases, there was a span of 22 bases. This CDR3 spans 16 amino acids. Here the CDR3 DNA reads TGTGCCAGCATCTCCACCCGAGGTGCTGTCCGAGAGACCCAGTACTTC. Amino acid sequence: CASISTRGAVRETQYF.

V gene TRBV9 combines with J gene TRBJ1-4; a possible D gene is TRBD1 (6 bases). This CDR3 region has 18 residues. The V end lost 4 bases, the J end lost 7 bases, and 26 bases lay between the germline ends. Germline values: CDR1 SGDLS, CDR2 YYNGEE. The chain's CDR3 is CASSLSDRNRVPIEKLFF. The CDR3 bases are TGTGCCAGCAGCCTGTCGGACAGAAATAGAGTTCCCATTGAAAAACTGTTTTTT.

CDR3 loop: CASSLEGADYGYTF. The CDR3 DNA follows: TGTGCCAGCAGCTTAGAAGGGGCGGACTATGGCTACACCTTC. V and J are TRBV7-2 and TRBJ1-2; D might be TRBD1 (5 bases). Germline loops: CDR1 SGHTA, CDR2 FQGNSA. The germline V and J ends were trimmed by 1 base and 3 bases, with 9 bases remaining between them. The CDR3 loop spans 14 amino acids.

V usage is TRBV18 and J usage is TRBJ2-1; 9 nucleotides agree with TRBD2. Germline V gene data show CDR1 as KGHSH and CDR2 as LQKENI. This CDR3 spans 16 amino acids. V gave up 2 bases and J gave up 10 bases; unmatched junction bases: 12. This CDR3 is CASSPTPSGAVGEQFF. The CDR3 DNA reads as TGTGCCAGCTCACCAACCCCTAGCGGGGCTGTGGGGGAGCAGTTCTTC.

The CDR3 nucleotides are TGTGCCAGCAGCCAAGCCGGGACAGGGGCTGAGACCCAGTACTTC. This codes for CASSQAGTGAETQYF. The chain recombines TRBV4-2 with TRBJ2-5; 10 bases are a match to TRBD1. V trimming: 1 base; J trimming: 5 bases; junction bases outside the gene matches: 4. The CDR3 extends over 15 amino acids. Germline CDR1 LGHNA, CDR2 YNFKEQ.

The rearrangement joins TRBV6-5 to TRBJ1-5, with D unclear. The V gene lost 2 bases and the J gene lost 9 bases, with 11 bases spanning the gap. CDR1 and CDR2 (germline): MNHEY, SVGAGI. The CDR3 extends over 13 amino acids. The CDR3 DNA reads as TGTGCCAGCAGTTACATGAGCCGGGGGCCCCAGCATTTT. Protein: CASSYMSRGPQHF.

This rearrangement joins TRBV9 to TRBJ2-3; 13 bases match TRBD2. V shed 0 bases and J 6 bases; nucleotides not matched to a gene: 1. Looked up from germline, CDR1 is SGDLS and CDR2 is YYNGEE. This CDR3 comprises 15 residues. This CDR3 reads CASSVETSGGDTQYF. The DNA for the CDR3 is TGTGCCAGCAGCGTAGAGACTAGCGGGGGGGATACGCAGTATTTT.

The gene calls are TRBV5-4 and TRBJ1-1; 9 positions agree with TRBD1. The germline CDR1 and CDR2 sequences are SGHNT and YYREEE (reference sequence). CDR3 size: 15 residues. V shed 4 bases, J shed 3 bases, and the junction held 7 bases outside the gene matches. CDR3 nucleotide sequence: TGTGCCAGCAGCCCCTGGACAGGGGAGGACACTGAAGCTTTCTTT. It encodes CASSPWTGEDTEAFF.

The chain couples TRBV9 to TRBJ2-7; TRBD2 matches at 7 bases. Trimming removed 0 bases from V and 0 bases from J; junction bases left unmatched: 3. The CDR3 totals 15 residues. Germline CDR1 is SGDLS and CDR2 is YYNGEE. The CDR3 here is CASSVVGEGSYEQYF. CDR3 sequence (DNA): TGTGCCAGCAGCGTAGTGGGGGAGGGCTCCTACGAGCAGTACTTC. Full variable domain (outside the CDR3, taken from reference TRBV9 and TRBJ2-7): DSGVTQTPKHLITATGQRVTLRCSPRSGDLSVYWYQQSLDQGLQFLIQYYNGEERAKGNILERFSAQQFPDLHSELNLSSLELGDSALYFCASSVVGEGSYEQYFGPGTRLTVT.

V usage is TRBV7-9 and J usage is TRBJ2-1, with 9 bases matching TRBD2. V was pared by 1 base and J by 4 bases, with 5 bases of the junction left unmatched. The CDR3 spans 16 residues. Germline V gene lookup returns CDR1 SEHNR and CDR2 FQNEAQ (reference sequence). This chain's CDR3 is CASSLVGRGGYNEQFF. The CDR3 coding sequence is TGTGCCAGCAGCTTAGTCGGGCGGGGGGGTTACAATGAGCAGTTCTTC.

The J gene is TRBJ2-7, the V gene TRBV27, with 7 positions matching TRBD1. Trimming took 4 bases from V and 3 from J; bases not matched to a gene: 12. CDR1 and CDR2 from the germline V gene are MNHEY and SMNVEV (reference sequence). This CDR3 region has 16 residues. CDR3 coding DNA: TGTGCCAGCAGTTCCCCCCTCTCGGGACAGAACTACGAGCAGTACTTC. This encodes CASSSPLSGQNYEQYF.

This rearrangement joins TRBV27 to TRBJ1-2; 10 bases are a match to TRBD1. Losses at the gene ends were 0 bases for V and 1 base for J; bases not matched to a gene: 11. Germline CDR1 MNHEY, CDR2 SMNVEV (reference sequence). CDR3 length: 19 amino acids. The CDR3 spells CASSLSGTGAKKSNYGYTF. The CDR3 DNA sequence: TGTGCCAGCAGTTTATCGGGGACAGGGGCGAAAAAAAGTAACTATGGCTACACCTTC.

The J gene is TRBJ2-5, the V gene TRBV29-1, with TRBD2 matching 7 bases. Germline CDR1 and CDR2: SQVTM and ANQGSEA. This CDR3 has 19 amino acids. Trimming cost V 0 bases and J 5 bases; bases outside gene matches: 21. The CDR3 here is CSVEELVLFGGGWVETQYF. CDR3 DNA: TGCAGCGTTGAAGAACTGGTTCTCTTTGGGGGAGGGTGGGTTGAGACCCAGTACTTC.

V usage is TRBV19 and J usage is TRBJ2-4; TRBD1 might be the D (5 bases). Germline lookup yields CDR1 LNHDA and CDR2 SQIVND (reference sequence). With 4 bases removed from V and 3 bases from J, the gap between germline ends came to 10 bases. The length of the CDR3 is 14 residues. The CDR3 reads CASSNVGDKNIQYF. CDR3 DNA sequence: TGTGCCAGTAGTAACGTAGGGGACAAAAACATTCAGTACTTC.

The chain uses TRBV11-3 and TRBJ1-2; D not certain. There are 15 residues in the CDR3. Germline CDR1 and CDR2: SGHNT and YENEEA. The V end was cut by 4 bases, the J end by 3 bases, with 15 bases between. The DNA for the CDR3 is TGTGCCAGCAGCTCCGGCGGAGGGTCCGACTATGGCTACACCTTC. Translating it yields CASSSGGGSDYGYTF.

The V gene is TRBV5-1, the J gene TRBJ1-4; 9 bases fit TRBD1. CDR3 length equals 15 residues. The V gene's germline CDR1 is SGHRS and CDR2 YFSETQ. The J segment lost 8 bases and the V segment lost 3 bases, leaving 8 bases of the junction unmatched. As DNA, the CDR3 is TGCGCCAGCAGCTCCCGACAGGGGGAGGGCGAAAAACTGTTTTTT. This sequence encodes CASSSRQGEGEKLFF.

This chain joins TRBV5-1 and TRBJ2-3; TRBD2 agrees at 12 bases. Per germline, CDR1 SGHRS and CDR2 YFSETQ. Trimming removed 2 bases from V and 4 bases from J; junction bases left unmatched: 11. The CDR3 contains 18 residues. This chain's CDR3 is CASSFLSPTSGGADTQYF. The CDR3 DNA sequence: TGCGCCAGCAGCTTCTTATCGCCGACTAGCGGGGGTGCAGATACGCAGTATTTT.

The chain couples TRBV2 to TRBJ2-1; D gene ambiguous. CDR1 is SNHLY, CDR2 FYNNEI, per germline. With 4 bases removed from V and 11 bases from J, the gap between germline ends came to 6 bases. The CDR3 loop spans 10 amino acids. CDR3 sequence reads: CASSGWQQFF. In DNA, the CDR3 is TGTGCCAGCAGTGGGTGGCAGCAGTTCTTC.

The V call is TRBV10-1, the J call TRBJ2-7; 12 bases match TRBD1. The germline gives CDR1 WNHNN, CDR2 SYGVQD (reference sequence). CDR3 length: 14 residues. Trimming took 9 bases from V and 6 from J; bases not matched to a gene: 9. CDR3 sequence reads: CARGFGTGGFEQYF. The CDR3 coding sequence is TGCGCCAGGGGGTTCGGGACAGGGGGCTTCGAGCAGTACTTC.

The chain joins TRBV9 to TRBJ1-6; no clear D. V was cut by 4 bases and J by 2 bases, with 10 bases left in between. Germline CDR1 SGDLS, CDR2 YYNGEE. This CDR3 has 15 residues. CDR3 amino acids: CASSPAQAYNSPLHF. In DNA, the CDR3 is TGTGCCAGCAGCCCCGCCCAGGCCTATAATTCACCCCTCCACTTT.

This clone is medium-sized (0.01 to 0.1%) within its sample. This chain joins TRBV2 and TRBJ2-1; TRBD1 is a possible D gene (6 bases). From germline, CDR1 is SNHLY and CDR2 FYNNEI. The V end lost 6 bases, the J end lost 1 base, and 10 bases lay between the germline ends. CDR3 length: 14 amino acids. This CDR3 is CASRRTDSYNEQFF. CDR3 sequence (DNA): TGTGCCAGCAGGCGGACAGATTCCTACAATGAGCAGTTCTTC. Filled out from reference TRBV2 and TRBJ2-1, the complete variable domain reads EPEVTQTPSHQVTQMGQEVILRCVPISNHLYFYWYRQILGQKVEFLVSFYNNEISEKSEIFDDQFSVERPDGSNFTLKIRSTKLEDSAMYFCASRRTDSYNEQFFGPGTRLTVL.

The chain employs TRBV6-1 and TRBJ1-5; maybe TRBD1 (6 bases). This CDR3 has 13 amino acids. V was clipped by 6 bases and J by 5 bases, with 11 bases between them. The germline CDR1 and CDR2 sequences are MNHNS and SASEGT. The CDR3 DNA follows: TGTGCCAGCAGCGGTAACAGGGATCAGCCCCAGCATTTT. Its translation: CASSGNRDQPQHF.

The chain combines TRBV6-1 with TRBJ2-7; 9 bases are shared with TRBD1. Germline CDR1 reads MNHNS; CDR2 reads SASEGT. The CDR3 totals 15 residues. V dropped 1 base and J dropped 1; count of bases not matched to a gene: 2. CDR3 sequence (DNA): TGTGCCAGCAGTGAAGGAGGGACAGGGTCCTACGAGCAGTACTTC. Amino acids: CASSEGGTGSYEQYF.

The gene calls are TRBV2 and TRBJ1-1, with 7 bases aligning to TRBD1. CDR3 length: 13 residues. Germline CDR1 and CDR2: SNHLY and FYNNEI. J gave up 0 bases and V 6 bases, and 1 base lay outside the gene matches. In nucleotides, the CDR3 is TGTGCCAGCAGGGACAGGTTGAACACTGAAGCTTTCTTT. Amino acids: CASRDRLNTEAFF.

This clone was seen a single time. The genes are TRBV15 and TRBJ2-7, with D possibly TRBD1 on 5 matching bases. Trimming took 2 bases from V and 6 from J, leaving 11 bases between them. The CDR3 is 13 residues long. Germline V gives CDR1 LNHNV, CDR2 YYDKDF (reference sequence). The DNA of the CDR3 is TGTGCCACCAGCAGAAGGCAGGGCTCCGAGCAGTACTTC. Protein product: CATSRRQGSEQYF.

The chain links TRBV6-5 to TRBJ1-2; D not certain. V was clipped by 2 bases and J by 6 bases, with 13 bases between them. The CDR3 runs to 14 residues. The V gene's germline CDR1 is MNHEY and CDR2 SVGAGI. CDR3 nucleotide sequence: TGTGCCAGCAGTTACCCCGGTAACCTCAATGGCTACACCTTC. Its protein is CASSYPGNLNGYTF.

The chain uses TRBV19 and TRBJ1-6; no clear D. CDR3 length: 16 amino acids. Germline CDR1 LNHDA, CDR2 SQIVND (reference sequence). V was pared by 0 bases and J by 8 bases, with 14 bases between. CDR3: CASSIDYFGIDSPLHF. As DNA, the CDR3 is TGTGCCAGTAGTATAGATTACTTCGGGATTGATTCACCCCTCCACTTT.

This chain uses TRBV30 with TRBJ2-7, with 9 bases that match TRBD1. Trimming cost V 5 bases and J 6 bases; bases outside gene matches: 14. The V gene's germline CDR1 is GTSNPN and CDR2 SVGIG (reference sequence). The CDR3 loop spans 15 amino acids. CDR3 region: CAWGFSGTGSFEQYF. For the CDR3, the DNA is TGTGCCTGGGGTTTTTCCGGGACAGGGAGTTTCGAGCAGTACTTC. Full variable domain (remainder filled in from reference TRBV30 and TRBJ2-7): SQTIHQWPATLVQPVGSPLSLECTVEGTSNPNLYWYRQAAGRGLQLLFYSVGIGQISSEVPQNLSASRPQDRQFILSSKKLLLSDSGFYLCAWGFSGTGSFEQYFGPGTRLTVT.

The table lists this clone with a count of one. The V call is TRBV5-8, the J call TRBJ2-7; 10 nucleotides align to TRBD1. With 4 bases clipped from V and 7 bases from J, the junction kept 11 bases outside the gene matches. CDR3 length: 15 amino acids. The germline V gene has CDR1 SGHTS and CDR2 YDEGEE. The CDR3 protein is CASSLPGQGSEEQYF. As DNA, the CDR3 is TGTGCCAGCAGCCTTCCGGGACAGGGGTCGGAGGAGCAGTACTTC.